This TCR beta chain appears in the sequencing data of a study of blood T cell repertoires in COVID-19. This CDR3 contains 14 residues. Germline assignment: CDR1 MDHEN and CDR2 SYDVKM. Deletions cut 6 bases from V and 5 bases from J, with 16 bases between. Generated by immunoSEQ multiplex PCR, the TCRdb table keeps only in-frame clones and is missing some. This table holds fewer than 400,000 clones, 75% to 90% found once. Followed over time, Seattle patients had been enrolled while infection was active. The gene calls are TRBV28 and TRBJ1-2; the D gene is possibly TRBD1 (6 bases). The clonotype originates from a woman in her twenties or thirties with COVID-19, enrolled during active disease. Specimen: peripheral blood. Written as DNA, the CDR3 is TGTGCCAGCAGCCCCCCCGCGACAGGATATGGCTACACCTTC. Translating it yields CASSPPATGYGYTF.